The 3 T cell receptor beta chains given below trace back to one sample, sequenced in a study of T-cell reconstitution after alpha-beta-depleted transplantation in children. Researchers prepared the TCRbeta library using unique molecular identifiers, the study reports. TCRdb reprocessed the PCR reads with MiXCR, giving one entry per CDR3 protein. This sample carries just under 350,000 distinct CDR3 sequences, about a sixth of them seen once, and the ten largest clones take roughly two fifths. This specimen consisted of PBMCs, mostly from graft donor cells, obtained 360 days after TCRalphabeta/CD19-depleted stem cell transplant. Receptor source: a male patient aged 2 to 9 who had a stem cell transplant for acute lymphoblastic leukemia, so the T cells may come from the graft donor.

CDR3 sequence reads: CASGLATGQLRADTQYF. The CDR3 coding sequence is TGTGCTAGTGGTTTGGCTACTGGGCAGCTGCGCGCAGATACGCAGTATTTT. The chain joins TRBV12-5 to TRBJ2-3; no reliable D call. CDR1 is LGHNT and CDR2 is FRNRAP in the germline V gene. CDR3 length equals 17 residues. V lost 1 base and J 4 bases, leaving 18 bases between the germline ends.

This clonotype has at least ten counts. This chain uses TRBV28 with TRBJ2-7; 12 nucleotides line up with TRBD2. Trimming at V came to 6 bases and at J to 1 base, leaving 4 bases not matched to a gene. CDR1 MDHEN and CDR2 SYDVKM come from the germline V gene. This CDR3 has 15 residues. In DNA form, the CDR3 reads TGTGCCAGCAGCCCCGGACTAGCGGGATCCTACGAGCAGTACTTC. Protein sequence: CASSPGLAGSYEQYF.

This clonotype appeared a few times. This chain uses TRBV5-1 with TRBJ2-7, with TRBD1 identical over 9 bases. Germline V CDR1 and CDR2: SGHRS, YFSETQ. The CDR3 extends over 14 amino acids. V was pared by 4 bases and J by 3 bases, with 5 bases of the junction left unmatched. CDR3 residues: CASSVGTGFYEQYF. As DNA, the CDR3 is TGCGCCAGCAGCGTCGGGACAGGGTTCTACGAGCAGTACTTC.